This TCR beta chain is drawn from a study of cytomegalovirus exposure and HLA in healthy donors. Whole-study findings and limits: When presence/absence was analysed, sequencing depth was taken to be roughly uniform across donors. Later on, an analysis tied approximately 17,000 TCR beta sequences to HLA alleles at 0.05 false discovery rate. Immune exposure information comprised only CMV serostatus.

About this clone: Its cognate antigen is unknown.

The PCR used 60 Vbeta and 13 Jbeta primers. The protocol was immunoSEQ multiplex PCR, while the TCRdb copy is restricted to in-frame clones and leaves out a portion. Of about 140,000 clones listed, 60% to 85% were seen once; the top ten hold more than 6.5%. The CDR3 spans 14 residues. The V end lost 1 base, the J end lost 4 bases, and 11 bases lay between the germline ends. Germline values: CDR1 MNHEY, CDR2 SMNVEV (reference sequence). Each donor was nominally healthy when sampled (though unrecorded immune exposures were likely). Sequencing was carried out using PBMCs. The V gene is TRBV27, the J gene TRBJ2-7, with D possibly TRBD1 on 6 matching bases. The TCR was taken from a man younger than 40 in good health and CMV-seronegative. For the CDR3, the DNA is TGTGCCAGCAGTTTATGGGGACATCCTTACGAGCAGTACTTC. Amino acids: CASSLWGHPYEQYF.